This T cell receptor (beta chain) appears in the sequencing data of a study of T-cell memory formation after mild COVID-19. Study-level points and caveats: A balance of CD4 and CD8 characterized clones contracting day 15 to 85, whereas later expanders leaned CD4+.

Note on this clonotype: Its target is not known.

The CDR3 consists of 14 residues. Germline V gene lookup returns CDR1 LNHDA and CDR2 SQIVND (reference sequence). V lost 0 bases to trimming and J lost 7 bases, with 11 bases between them. MiXCR, applied by TCRdb to the 5' RACE reads, yields one record per CDR3 protein. Of 300,000 to 400,000 distinct CDR3 sequences detected, around 27% appear once; the ten largest clones hold about 13%. Source material: PBMCs or a T cell subset sorted from them (not recorded which). The chain has TRBV19 and TRBJ2-3; D call uncertain. The origin of this receptor is an adult woman who had mild COVID-19 (a few samples of this study predate the infection). Cell type and time point are not known. This CDR3 is CASSIESSSNTQYF. In DNA form, the CDR3 reads TGTGCCAGTAGTATAGAAAGTAGTTCAAATACGCAGTATTTT. The full variable domain, its missing parts supplied by reference TRBV19 and TRBJ2-3, is DGGITQSPKYLFRKEGQNVTLSCEQNLNHDAMYWYRQDPGQGLRLIYYSQIVNDFQKGDIAEGYSVSREKKESFPLTVTSAQKNPTAFYLCASSIESSSNTQYFGPGTRLTVL.